Reported below is one T cell receptor (beta chain). What it recognizes is unknown. This sample is drawn from a study of vaccination effects on CD4 cells after COVID-19. TCRdb's copy holds only in-frame clones and misses some; the assay was immunoSEQ multiplex PCR. The repertoire holds 20,000 to 25,000 clones, with roughly four fifths as singletons. Antigen-specific CD4+ T cells were first expanded with viral peptide pools by the ViraFEST assay and only then sequenced. Culture lasted about nine days before CD4+ T cell isolation. Two doses of BNT162b2 or mRNA-1273 vaccine were administered to participants. This specimen consisted of CD4+ T cells from PBMCs cultured with SARS-CoV-2 spike peptides, obtained after COVID-19 vaccination. This TCR came from a human donor who received a COVID-19 vaccine. Some clones in this sample may be carry-over from other donors' samples.

This chain's CDR3 is CASSNRQGATNEKLFF. Written as DNA, the CDR3 is TGTGCCAGTAGTAACCGACAGGGAGCAACTAATGAAAAACTGTTTTTT. The chain is built from TRBV19 and TRBJ1-4; TRBD1 aligns across 7 bases. The CDR3 totals 16 residues. Germline V CDR1 and CDR2: LNHDA, SQIVND (reference sequence). V shed 4 bases and J 0 bases; nucleotides not matched to a gene: 5.